This T cell receptor beta chain was identified during a study of regulatory T cells in long-lasting Graves disease. Study-level findings and limits: Newly diagnosed patients shared about a thousand public clonotypes; persistent patients shared a few thousand.

The germline CDR1 and CDR2 sequences are SGHVS and FQNEAQ. This CDR3 spans 16 amino acids. V was trimmed by 2 bases and J by 0 bases, leaving 11 bases between them. Assembly of TCR beta libraries relied on iRepertoire HTBI primers together with Arm-PCR of CDR3 regions. TCRdb re-analysed the multiplex PCR reads in MiXCR, keeping a single row per CDR3 protein. In the table there are approximately 470,000 distinct CDR3 sequences, around 15% of which are singletons. This clonotype has just a few counts. Its specificity is not known. Time point in this sample: newly diagnosed GD, antithyroid drugs for less than 3 months. From PBMCs, RNA was extracted and then used to make the TCR library. In addition, the sample was reused for a study of T cells in Graves' hyperthyroidism and ophthalmopathy. From that paper: Graves' hyperthyroidism is called stable when ophthalmopathy does not progress within 18 months.

The chain uses TRBV7-8 and TRBJ2-1; D perhaps matches TRBD2 (6 bases). The receptor was derived from a man in his forties with Graves disease. Sequenced here: peripheral blood mononuclear cells (PBMCs), sampled at new diagnosis, from a patient treated with antithyroid drugs. CDR3 residues: CASSLTEGSSYNEQFF. Here the CDR3 DNA reads TGTGCCAGCAGCTTAACGGAGGGGAGCTCCTACAATGAGCAGTTCTTC.